Shown below are 17 T cell receptor beta chains from a single sample sequenced in a study of sequential checkpoint blockade in melanoma. Here immunoSEQ multiplex PCR was the method, and the copy in TCRdb shows in-frame clones only, minus some. The sample shows roughly 10,000 clones, less than 80% of them seen only once. Stated treatment: randomized to nivolumab then ipilimumab (arm A) or the reverse (arm B). The specimen was CD8+ T cells sorted from blood (inferred from file names), collected from a patient given nivolumab and ipilimumab in sequence. The source of these receptors is a human donor with melanoma.

The gene calls are TRBV9 and TRBJ2-1; maybe TRBD2 (5 bases). There are 14 residues in the CDR3. Trimming took 3 bases from V and 7 from J, leaving 14 bases between them. Germline V gene sequence: CDR1 SGDLS, CDR2 YYNGEE. As DNA, the CDR3 is TGTGCCAGCAGCGGGGAGTGGGATGGAAATGAGCAGTTCTTC. Its protein is CASSGEWDGNEQFF.

This clone has only a few counts. The chain joins TRBV7-9 to TRBJ1-5, with 12 bases aligning to TRBD1. Germline assignment: CDR1 SEHNR and CDR2 FQNEAQ (reference sequence). The V and J ends lost 5 bases and 6 bases, in that order; junction bases with no gene match: 8. The CDR3 totals 16 residues. CDR3 sequence reads: CASSPGQGATGQPQHF. The CDR3 bases are TGTGCCAGCAGCCCGGGACAGGGGGCGACCGGTCAGCCCCAGCATTTT.

V is TRBV11-2 and J is TRBJ2-3; tentatively, D is TRBD2 (6 bases). V was clipped by 4 bases and J by 2 bases, with 19 bases between them. CDR1 and CDR2 (germline): SGHAT, FQNNGV. CDR3 length equals 17 residues. This CDR3 is CASSSVGVADFTDTQYF. CDR3 sequence (DNA): TGTGCCAGCAGCTCCGTTGGAGTAGCGGATTTCACAGATACGCAGTATTTT.

The gene calls are TRBV4-1 and TRBJ2-5; D is ambiguous. Germline loops: CDR1 MGHRA, CDR2 YSYEKL. Trimming cost V 0 bases and J 2 bases, with 10 bases left between them. The CDR3 spans 15 residues. The CDR3 protein is CASSQDLGFQETQYF. Written as DNA, the CDR3 is TGCGCCAGCAGCCAAGATCTGGGCTTTCAAGAGACCCAGTACTTC.

This clone occurred once. The chain carries TRBV7-9 and TRBJ1-1; D is uncertain. This CDR3 region has 19 residues. The V end lost 5 bases, the J end lost 5 bases, and 30 bases lay between the germline ends. The germline V gene encodes CDR1 SEHNR and CDR2 FQNEAQ (reference sequence). CDR3 nucleotides: TGTGCCAGCAGCCCTTCGATAACATCCCGGGGTCCGTTAAAGACTGAAGCTTTCTTT. Protein: CASSPSITSRGPLKTEAFF.

The J gene is TRBJ1-2, the V gene TRBV4-1; tentatively, D is TRBD1 (6 bases). The germline V and J ends were trimmed by 4 bases and 3 bases, with 18 bases remaining between them. The CDR3 consists of 16 residues. Germline V gene lookup returns CDR1 MGHRA and CDR2 YSYEKL. CDR3 amino acids: CASSLTGRAEDYGYTF. CDR3 nucleotides: TGCGCCAGCAGCCTCACAGGGAGGGCGGAAGACTATGGCTACACCTTC.

Regarding this clone: The same CDR3 also results from other DNA sequences found in this sample. This chain joins TRBV6-1 and TRBJ2-7; D is perhaps TRBD2 (5 bases). Per germline, CDR1 MNHNS and CDR2 SASEGT. The CDR3 has 12 residues. V lost 3 bases and J lost 3, with 6 bases in between. CDR3 residues: CASSDGSYEQYV. DNA of the CDR3: TGTGCCAGCAGTGATGGGAGCTACGAGCAGTACGTC.

The V and J genes are TRBV2 and TRBJ1-2; D is ambiguous. V lost 6 bases and J lost 8, with 19 bases in between. The germline CDR1 and CDR2 sequences are SNHLY and FYNNEI. This CDR3 contains 14 residues. The CDR3 sequence is CASREDAAAEGYTF. DNA for the CDR3: TGTGCCAGCAGGGAGGACGCCGCGGCGGAAGGCTACACCTTC.

The CDR3 DNA follows: TGTGCCAGCGGGGGGTACAATCAGCCCCAGCATTTT. Translation: CASGGYNQPQHF. The rearrangement links TRBV6-6 to TRBJ1-5; perhaps TRBD1 as D (5 bases). The CDR3 sequence is 12 residues long. Trimming shortened V by 8 bases and J by 3 bases, and 8 bases separated the two germline ends. Germline lookup yields CDR1 MNHNY and CDR2 SVGAGI (reference sequence).

For the CDR3, the DNA is TGTGCCAGCAGTGCCCATCAGGGGTTTAACGTTTTTGTCTATGGCTACACCTTC. Its translation: CASSAHQGFNVFVYGYTF. V usage is TRBV2 and J usage is TRBJ1-2; possible D gene TRBD1, 6 bases. This CDR3 is 18 amino acids long. Trimming removed 4 bases from V and 4 bases from J, with 25 bases in between. The germline V gene has CDR1 SNHLY and CDR2 FYNNEI.

V usage is TRBV15 and J usage is TRBJ2-1, with 11 bases identical to TRBD2. Germline V gene data show CDR1 as LNHNV and CDR2 as YYDKDF (reference sequence). This CDR3 spans 15 amino acids. V trimming: 4 bases; J trimming: 9 bases; junction bases outside the gene matches: 8. The CDR3: CATSTEIGTSGEQFF. CDR3 sequence (DNA): TGTGCCACCAGCACAGAGATTGGGACTAGCGGTGAGCAGTTCTTC. Using reference TRBV15 and TRBJ2-1 for the parts outside the CDR3, the full variable domain is DAMVIQNPRYQVTQFGKPVTLSCSQTLNHNVMYWYQQKSSQAPKLLFHYYDKDFNNEADTPDNFQSRRPNTSFCFLDIRSPGLGDTAMYLCATSTEIGTSGEQFFGPGTRLTVL.

This chain joins TRBV19 and TRBJ1-5, with D possibly TRBD1 on 6 matching bases. This CDR3 contains 12 residues. The V end was cut by 6 bases, the J end by 11 bases, with 14 bases between. The germline gives CDR1 LNHDA, CDR2 SQIVND (reference sequence). CDR3 nucleotides: TGTGCCAGTAGCCGAGGGGGAAGGGCCCAGCATTTT. Protein sequence: CASSRGGRAQHF.

The chain links TRBV4-1 to TRBJ2-7; no reliable D call. In germline, CDR1 is MGHRA, CDR2 YSYEKL. The length of the CDR3 is 16 residues. V was cut by 4 bases and J by 2 bases, with 18 bases left in between. The CDR3 loop reads CASSPTAGLRPYEQYV. In DNA form, the CDR3 reads TGCGCCAGCAGCCCTACCGCCGGGTTGCGACCCTACGAGCAGTACGTC.

With respect to this clone: The sample contains more than one DNA sequence encoding this CDR3. CDR3 coding DNA: TGTGCCAGCAGTCTACAGGGGGGTAACTATGGCTACACCTTC. Translating it yields CASSLQGGNYGYTF. This rearrangement joins TRBV27 to TRBJ1-2, with TRBD1 matching over 8 bases. The CDR3 spans 14 residues. In germline, CDR1 is MNHEY, CDR2 SMNVEV (reference sequence). V was clipped by 5 bases and J by 1 base; unmatched bases: 3.

Concerning this clone itself: At one boundary the junction diverges from the germline segment, which might be a read error. The CDR3 sequence is CANSHDNNYGYTF. The CDR3 bases are TGCGCCAACAGCCATGACAATAACTATGGCTACACCTTC. The chain links TRBV4-1 to TRBJ1-2; D unresolved. The CDR3 has 13 amino acids. Germline CDR1 MGHRA, CDR2 YSYEKL.

A single count supports this clone. The V and J genes are TRBV19 and TRBJ2-1; 7 bases align to TRBD1. V shed 5 bases and J 6 bases; nucleotides not matched to a gene: 7. From germline, CDR1 is LNHDA and CDR2 SQIVND (reference sequence). CDR3 length: 14 residues. CDR3 coding DNA: TGTGCCAGTAGTCTACGGGACAGATTCAATGAGCAGTTCTTC. Translated, it gives CASSLRDRFNEQFF.

The chain employs TRBV6-4 and TRBJ2-5; 14 nucleotides agree with TRBD2. CDR3 size: 16 residues. After removal of 2 bases from V and 5 bases from J, the junction contained 4 bases not matched to a gene. Germline V gives CDR1 MRHNA, CDR2 SNTAGT. The CDR3 coding sequence is TGTGCCAGCAGTGACGGGACTAGCGGGAGTGTGGAGACCCAGTACTTC. This translates into CASSDGTSGSVETQYF.